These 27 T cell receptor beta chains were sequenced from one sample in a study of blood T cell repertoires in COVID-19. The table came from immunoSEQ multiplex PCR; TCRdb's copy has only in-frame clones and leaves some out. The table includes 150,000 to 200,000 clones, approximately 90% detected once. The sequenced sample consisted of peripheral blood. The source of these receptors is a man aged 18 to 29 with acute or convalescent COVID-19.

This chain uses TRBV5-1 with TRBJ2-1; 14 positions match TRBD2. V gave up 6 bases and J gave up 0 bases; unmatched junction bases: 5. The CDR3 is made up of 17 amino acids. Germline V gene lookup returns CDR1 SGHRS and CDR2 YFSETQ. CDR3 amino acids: CASTPGTSGSSYNEQFF. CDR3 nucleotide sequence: TGCGCCAGCACCCCCGGGACTAGCGGGAGCTCCTACAATGAGCAGTTCTTC.

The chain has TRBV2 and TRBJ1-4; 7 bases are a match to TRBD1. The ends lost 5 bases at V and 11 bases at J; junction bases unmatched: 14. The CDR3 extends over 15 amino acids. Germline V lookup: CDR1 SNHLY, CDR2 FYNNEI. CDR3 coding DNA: TGTGCCAGCAGTTACAGGGGCCCTGCGTCCCTTAAACTGTTTTTT. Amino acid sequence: CASSYRGPASLKLFF.

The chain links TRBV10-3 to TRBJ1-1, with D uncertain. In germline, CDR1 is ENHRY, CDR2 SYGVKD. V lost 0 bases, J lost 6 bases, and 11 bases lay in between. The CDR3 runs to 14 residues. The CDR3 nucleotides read TGTGCCATCAGTGAGTCAACAAACGAGGCTGAAGCTTTCTTT. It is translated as CAISESTNEAEAFF.

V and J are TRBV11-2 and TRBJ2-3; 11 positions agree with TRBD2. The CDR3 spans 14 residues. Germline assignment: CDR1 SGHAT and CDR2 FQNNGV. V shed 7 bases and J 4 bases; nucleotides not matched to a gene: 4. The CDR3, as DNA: TGTGCCAGCAACGTAGCGGGAGGGCCAGATACGCAGTATTTT. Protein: CASNVAGGPDTQYF.

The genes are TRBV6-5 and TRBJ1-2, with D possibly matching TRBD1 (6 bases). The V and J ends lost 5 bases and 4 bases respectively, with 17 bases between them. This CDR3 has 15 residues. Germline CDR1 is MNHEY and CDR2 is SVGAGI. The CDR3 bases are TGTGCCAGCAGTAATCTCTGGGGGCTCGGCTATGGCTACACCTTC. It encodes CASSNLWGLGYGYTF.

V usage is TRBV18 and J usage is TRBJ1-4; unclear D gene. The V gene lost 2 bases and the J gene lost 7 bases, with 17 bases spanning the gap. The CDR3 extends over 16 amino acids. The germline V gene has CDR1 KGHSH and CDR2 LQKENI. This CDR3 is CASSPGIIVRVEKLFF. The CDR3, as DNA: TGTGCCAGCTCACCAGGGATTATTGTGAGGGTTGAAAAACTGTTTTTT.

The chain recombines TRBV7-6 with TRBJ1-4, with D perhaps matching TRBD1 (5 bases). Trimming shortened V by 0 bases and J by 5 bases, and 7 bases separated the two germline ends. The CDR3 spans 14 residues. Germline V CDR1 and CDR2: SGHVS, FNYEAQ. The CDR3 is CASSLAGPNEKLFF. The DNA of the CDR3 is TGTGCCAGCAGCTTAGCGGGGCCAAATGAAAAACTGTTTTTT.

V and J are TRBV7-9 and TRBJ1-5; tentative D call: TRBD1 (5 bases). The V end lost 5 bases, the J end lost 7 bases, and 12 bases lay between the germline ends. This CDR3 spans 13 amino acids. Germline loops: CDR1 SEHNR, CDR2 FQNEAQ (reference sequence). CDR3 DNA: TGTGCCAGCAGCCCGTCGGGGGGGCAGCCCCAGCATTTT. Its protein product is CASSPSGGQPQHF.

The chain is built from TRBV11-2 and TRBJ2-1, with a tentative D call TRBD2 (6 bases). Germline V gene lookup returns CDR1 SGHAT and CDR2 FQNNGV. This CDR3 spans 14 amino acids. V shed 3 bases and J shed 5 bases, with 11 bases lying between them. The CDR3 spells CASSFSGLDNEQFF. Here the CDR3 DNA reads TGTGCCAGCAGCTTCAGCGGGCTAGACAATGAGCAGTTCTTC.

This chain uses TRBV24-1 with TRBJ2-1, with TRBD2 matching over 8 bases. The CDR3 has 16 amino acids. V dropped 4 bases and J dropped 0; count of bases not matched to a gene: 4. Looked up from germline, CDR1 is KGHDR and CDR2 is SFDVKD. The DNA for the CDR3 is TGTGCCACCAGTGACCTACTAGCGGACTCCTACAATGAGCAGTTCTTC. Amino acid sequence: CATSDLLADSYNEQFF.

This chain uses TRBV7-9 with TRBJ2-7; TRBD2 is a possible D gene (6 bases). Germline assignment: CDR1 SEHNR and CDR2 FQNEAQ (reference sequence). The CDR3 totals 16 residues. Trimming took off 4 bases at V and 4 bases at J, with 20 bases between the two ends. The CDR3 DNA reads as TGTGCCAGCAGCTACCTCAACGGGGGTGGGACTTACGAGCAGTACTTC. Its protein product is CASSYLNGGGTYEQYF.

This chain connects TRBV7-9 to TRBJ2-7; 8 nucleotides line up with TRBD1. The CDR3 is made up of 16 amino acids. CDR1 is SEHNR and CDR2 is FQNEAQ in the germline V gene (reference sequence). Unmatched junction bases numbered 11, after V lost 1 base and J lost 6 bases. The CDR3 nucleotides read TGTGCCAGCAGCTTAGGACGACAGGGGCCGTATTCCGAGCAGTACTTC. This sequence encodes CASSLGRQGPYSEQYF.

The CDR3 reads CASSSLNSGAGETQYF. Written as DNA, the CDR3 is TGTGCCAGCAGCTCGCTAAATAGCGGGGCAGGAGAGACCCAGTACTTC. This chain links TRBV7-6 with TRBJ2-5; 8 bases line up with TRBD2. With V trimmed by 4 bases and J by 4 bases, 11 bases remained unmatched. CDR1 and CDR2 (germline): SGHVS, FNYEAQ. The CDR3 covers 16 residues.

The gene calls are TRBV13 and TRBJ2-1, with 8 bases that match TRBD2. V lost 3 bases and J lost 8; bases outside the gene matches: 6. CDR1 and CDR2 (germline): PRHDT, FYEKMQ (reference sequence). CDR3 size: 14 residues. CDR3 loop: CASSFSGIDYEQFF. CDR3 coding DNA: TGTGCCAGCAGCTTTAGCGGGATAGACTATGAGCAGTTCTTC.

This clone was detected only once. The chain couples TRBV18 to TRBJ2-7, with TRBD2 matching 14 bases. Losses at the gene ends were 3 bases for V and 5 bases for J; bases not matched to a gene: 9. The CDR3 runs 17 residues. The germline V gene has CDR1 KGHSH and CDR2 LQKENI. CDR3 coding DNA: TGTGCCAGCTCACCCGGGACTAGCGGGAGTAGCAGCCACGAGCAGTACTTC. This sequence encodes CASSPGTSGSSSHEQYF.

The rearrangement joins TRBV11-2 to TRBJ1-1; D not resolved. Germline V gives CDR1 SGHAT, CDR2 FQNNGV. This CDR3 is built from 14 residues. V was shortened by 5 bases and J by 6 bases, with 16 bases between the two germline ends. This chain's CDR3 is CASSERLSRAEAFF. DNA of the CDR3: TGTGCCAGCAGCGAGAGGCTCTCTCGGGCTGAAGCTTTCTTT.

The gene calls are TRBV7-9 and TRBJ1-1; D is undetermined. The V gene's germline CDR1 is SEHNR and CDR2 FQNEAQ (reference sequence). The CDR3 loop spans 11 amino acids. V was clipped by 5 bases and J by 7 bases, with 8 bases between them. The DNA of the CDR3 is TGTGCCAGCAGCATCGCGAGTGAAGCTTTCTTT. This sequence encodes CASSIASEAFF.

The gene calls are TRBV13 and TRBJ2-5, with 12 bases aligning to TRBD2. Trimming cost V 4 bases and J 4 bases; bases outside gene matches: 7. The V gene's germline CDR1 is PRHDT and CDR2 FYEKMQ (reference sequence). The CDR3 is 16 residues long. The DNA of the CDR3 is TGTGCCAGCAGCTCCGGGACTAGCGGGCTTTCAGAGACCCAGTACTTC. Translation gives CASSSGTSGLSETQYF. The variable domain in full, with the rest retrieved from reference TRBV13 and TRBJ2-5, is AAGVIQSPRHLIKEKRETATLKCYPIPRHDTVYWYQQGPGQDPQFLISFYEKMQSDKGSIPDRFSAQQFSDYHSELNMSSLELGDSALYFCASSSGTSGLSETQYFGPGTRLLVL.

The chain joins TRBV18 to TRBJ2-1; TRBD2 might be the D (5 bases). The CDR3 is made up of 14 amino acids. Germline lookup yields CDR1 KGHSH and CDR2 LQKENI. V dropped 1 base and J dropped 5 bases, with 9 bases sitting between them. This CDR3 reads CASSPLARDNEQFF. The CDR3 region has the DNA TGTGCCAGCTCACCACTGGCGAGGGACAATGAGCAGTTCTTC.

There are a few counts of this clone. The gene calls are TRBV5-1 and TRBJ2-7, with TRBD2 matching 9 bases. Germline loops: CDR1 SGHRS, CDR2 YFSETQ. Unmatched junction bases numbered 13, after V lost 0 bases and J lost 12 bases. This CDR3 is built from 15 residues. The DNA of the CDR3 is TGCGCCAGCAGCTTGGTGACCGGGAGCGGGGGGCCGCCGTACTTC. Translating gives CASSLVTGSGGPPYF.

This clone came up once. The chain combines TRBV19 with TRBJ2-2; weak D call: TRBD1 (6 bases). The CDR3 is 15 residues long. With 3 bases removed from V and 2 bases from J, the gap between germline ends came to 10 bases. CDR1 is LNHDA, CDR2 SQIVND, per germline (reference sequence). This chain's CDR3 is CASSIFGTNTGELFF. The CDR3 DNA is TGTGCCAGTAGTATTTTTGGGACAAACACCGGGGAGCTGTTTTTT.

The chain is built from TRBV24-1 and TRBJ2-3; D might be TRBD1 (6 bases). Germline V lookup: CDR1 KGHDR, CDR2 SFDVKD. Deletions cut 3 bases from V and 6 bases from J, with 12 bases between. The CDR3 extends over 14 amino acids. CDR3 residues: CATSDIQGSDTQYF. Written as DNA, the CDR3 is TGTGCCACCAGTGATATACAGGGATCCGATACGCAGTATTTT.

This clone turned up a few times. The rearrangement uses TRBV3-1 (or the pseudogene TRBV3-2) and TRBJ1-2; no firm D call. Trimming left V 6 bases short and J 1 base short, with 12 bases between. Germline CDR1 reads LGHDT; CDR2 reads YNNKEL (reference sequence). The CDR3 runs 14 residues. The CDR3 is CASSRATFNYGYTF. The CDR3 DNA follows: TGTGCCAGCAGTCGCGCCACGTTTAACTATGGCTACACCTTC.

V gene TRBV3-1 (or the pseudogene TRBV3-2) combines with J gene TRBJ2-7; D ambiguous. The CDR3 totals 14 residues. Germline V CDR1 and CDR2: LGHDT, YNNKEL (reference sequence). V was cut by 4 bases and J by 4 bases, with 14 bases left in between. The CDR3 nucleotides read TGTGCCAGCAGCCGGGCCCATAACTTATACGAGCAGTACTTC. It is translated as CASSRAHNLYEQYF.

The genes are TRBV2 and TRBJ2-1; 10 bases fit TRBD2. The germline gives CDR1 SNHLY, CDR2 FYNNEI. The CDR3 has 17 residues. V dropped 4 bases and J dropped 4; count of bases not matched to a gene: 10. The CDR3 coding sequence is TGTGCCAGCAGTGGGACCTGGACTAGCGGCGATTACAATGAGCAGTTCTTC. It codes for CASSGTWTSGDYNEQFF.

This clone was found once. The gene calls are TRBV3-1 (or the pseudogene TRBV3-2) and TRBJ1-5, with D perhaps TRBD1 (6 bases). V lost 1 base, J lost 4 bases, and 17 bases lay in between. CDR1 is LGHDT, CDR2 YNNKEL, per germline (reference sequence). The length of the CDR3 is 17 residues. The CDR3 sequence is CASSQARGTGSNQPQHF. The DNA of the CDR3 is TGTGCCAGCAGCCAAGCCCGGGGTACAGGGAGTAATCAGCCCCAGCATTTT.

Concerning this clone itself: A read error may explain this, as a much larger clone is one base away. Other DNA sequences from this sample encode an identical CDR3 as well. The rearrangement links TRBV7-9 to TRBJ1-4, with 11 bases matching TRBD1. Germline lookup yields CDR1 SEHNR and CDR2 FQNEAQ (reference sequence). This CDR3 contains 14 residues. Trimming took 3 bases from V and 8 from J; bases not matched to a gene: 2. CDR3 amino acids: CASSFGTGGEKLFF. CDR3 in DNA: TGTGCCAGCAGCTTCGGGACAGGGGGGGAAAAACTGTTTTTT.